The clone carrying this T cell receptor beta chain was found many times. Its specificity is not known. Individual cDNA molecules were tagged with unique molecular identifiers. TCRdb called the 5' RACE reads again in MiXCR, with one record for every CDR3 protein. Among tens of thousands of distinct CDR3 sequences listed, about 6% were seen once. This record comes from a study of early T cells in non-severe SARS-CoV-2 infection. Study-level background: Sequencing targeted bulk RNA from unsorted whole blood, leaving chains unpaired.

Study conclusions and caveats: Anti-spike CD8 specificities were favored by VDJdb matching, whose results missed private and CD4 specificities.

The TCR was taken from an adult who was a healthcare worker with PCR-confirmed SARS-CoV-2 infection or an uninfected control (not recorded which). Sample: whole blood.

CDR3 loop: CASSLLEDNEQFF. The CDR3 region has the DNA TGTGCCAGCAGCTTGCTCGAGGACAATGAGCAGTTCTTC. The V gene is TRBV11-2, the J gene TRBJ2-1; D not certain. The length of the CDR3 is 13 residues. Trimming cost V 3 bases and J 5 bases, with 8 bases left between them. Germline CDR1 and CDR2: SGHAT and FQNNGV.